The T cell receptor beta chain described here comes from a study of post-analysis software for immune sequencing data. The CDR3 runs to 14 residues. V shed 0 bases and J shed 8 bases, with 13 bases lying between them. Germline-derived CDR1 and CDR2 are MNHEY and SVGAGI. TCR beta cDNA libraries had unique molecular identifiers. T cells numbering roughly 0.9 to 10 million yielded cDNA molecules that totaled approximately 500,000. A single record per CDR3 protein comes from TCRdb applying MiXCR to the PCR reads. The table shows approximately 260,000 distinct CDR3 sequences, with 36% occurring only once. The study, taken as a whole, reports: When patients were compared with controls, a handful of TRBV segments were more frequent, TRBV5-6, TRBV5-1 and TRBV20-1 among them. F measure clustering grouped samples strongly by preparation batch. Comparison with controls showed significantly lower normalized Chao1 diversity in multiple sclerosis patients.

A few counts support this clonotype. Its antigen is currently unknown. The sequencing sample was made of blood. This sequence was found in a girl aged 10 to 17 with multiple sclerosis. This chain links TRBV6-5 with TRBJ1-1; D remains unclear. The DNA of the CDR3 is TGTGCCAGCAGTTACTCGACCGGGTTGGGGGAAGCTTTCTTT. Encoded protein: CASSYSTGLGEAFF.